This T cell receptor (beta chain) was found in a study of CD8 T cells in ankylosing spondylitis. Unmatched junction bases numbered 9, after V lost 1 base and J lost 9 bases. The germline V gene has CDR1 SGHVS and CDR2 FQNEAQ. The CDR3 is 15 residues long. This clonotype was found a few times. Its matching antigen is unknown. Each CDR3 protein gets one entry after TCRdb re-called the 5' RACE reads with MiXCR. The sample has around 130,000 distinct CDR3 sequences, 17% seen once. Findings of the study overall: A TCR beta motif made of 7 to 9 highly homologous variants seemed typical of ankylosing spondylitis blood.

The sample consisted of blood, either unsorted or a sorted T cell fraction (not recorded which). The V call is TRBV7-8, the J call TRBJ1-5; the match to TRBD1 covers 7 bases. The sequence was collected from a male donor with ankylosing spondylitis. CDR3 sequence: CASSLVQGVQWPQHF. The CDR3 bases are TGTGCCAGCAGCTTAGTCCAGGGGGTACAATGGCCCCAGCATTTT.